This T cell receptor beta chain was recorded in a study of patients and donors after allogeneic stem cell transplantation. One entry per CDR3 protein, called by TCRdb with MiXCR from the RT-PCR reads. The sample has about 230,000 distinct CDR3 sequences, approximately 14% seen once. The CDR3 loop spans 14 amino acids. Per the germline V gene, CDR1 is DFQATT and CDR2 is SNEGSKA (reference sequence). Germline trimming cut 6 bases from V and 7 bases from J; bases unmatched to any gene: 13. Material for sequencing was blood, either unsorted or a sorted T cell fraction (not recorded which). The sequence was collected from a human donor who was either an allogeneic HSCT recipient or a stem cell or donor lymphocyte infusion donor (not recorded which). It is not recorded whose cells these are; they may come from a transplant donor. The chain carries TRBV20-1 and TRBJ1-2; TRBD1 agrees at 8 bases. In DNA, the CDR3 is TGCAGTGCACTCGGGACAGGTGGGAAAGGTGGCTACACCTTC. Protein sequence: CSALGTGGKGGYTF.